The 27 T cell receptor beta chains listed next were all sequenced from one sample in a study of pediatric ulcerative colitis. Assay used: immunoSEQ multiplex PCR; TCRdb lists only in-frame clones, some missing. The sample contains 32,000 or so clones, roughly 86% of which appear only once. The source material was blood. The receptors were gathered from a boy aged 5-17 years with severe ulcerative colitis.

The V gene is TRBV7-2, the J gene TRBJ1-4; D perhaps matches TRBD1 (6 bases). Germline V CDR1 and CDR2: SGHTA, FQGNSA. V dropped 1 base and J dropped 8 bases, with 17 bases sitting between them. This CDR3 is 16 amino acids long. The CDR3 spells CASSLVGTRGGEKLFF. The DNA for the CDR3 is TGTGCCAGCAGCTTAGTAGGGACCAGGGGTGGGGAAAAACTGTTTTTT.

The chain is built from TRBV21-1 and TRBJ1-3; TRBD1, as called in the table, went unchecked against the DNA. TRBV21-1 is assigned pseudogene status. The CDR3 covers 15 residues. The CDR3 DNA follows: TGTGCCAGCAGCTTGCAAAGGGGCTCTGGAAACACCATATATTTT. It encodes CASSLQRGSGNTIYF.

The rearrangement uses TRBV7-3 and TRBJ2-2; tentatively, D is TRBD2 (6 bases). V dropped 5 bases and J dropped 5 bases, with 18 bases sitting between them. The CDR3 length is 16 residues. Germline CDR1 is SGHTA and CDR2 is FQGTGA. The CDR3 DNA is TGTGCCAGCAGCATTATGAGCGGAGGGCGTACCGGGGAGCTGTTTTTT. This translates into CASSIMSGGRTGELFF.

The J gene is TRBJ2-7, the V gene TRBV19; 8 nucleotides align to TRBD1. V gave up 7 bases and J gave up 4 bases; unmatched junction bases: 12. The germline gives CDR1 LNHDA, CDR2 SQIVND (reference sequence). CDR3 length equals 15 residues. In DNA, the CDR3 is TGTGCCAGTACCCCCGGGACAGGAGTCCCATACGAGCAGTACTTC. The encoded protein is CASTPGTGVPYEQYF.

This clone was detected only a few times. The chain joins TRBV2 to TRBJ1-1, with D possibly matching TRBD1 (5 bases). V was pared by 7 bases and J by 1 base, with 13 bases between. There are 14 residues in the CDR3. CDR1 SNHLY and CDR2 FYNNEI come from the germline V gene. The CDR3 bases are TGTGCCAGCACTAAGACAGATAAGAACACTGAAGCTTTCTTT. This codes for CASTKTDKNTEAFF.

V gene TRBV21-1 combines with J gene TRBJ2-3; the table's D call, TRBD2, has no DNA check behind it. TRBV21-1 is reported as a pseudogene. This CDR3 spans 18 amino acids. The DNA of the CDR3 is TGTGCCAGCAGCAAGAGACCCAAAGAGCGGGGCCGGACAGATACGCAGTATTTT. Residues: CASSKRPKERGRTDTQYF.

CDR3 loop: CASSLTSVDRGRVEKLFF. In DNA, the CDR3 is TGTGCCAGCAGCTTAACATCTGTCGACAGGGGGCGCGTTGAAAAACTGTTTTTT. The chain recombines TRBV7-9 with TRBJ1-4; 10 bases are shared with TRBD1. The CDR3 is 18 amino acids. V lost 2 bases and J lost 7; bases outside the gene matches: 13. CDR1 is SEHNR, CDR2 FQNEAQ, per germline (reference sequence). Full variable domain (rest looked up from reference TRBV7-9 and TRBJ1-4): DTGVSQNPRHKITKRGQNVTFRCDPISEHNRLYWYRQTLGQGPEFLTYFQNEAQLEKSRLLSDRFSAERPKGSFSTLEIQRTEQGDSAMYLCASSLTSVDRGRVEKLFFGSGTQLSVL.

V usage is TRBV30 and J usage is TRBJ2-1; 10 bases agree with TRBD1. Unmatched junction bases numbered 6, after V lost 1 base and J lost 6 bases. Germline loops: CDR1 GTSNPN, CDR2 SVGIG (reference sequence). This CDR3 is 15 amino acids long. CDR3 loop: CAWSERDRGGNEQFF. In DNA, the CDR3 is TGTGCCTGGAGTGAAAGGGACAGGGGAGGCAATGAGCAGTTCTTC.

The rearrangement uses TRBV19 and TRBJ1-2; D is unclear. Trimming took off 4 bases at V and 2 bases at J, with 8 bases between the two ends. The CDR3 spans 13 residues. Germline loops: CDR1 LNHDA, CDR2 SQIVND (reference sequence). CDR3: CASSSQRNYGYTF. CDR3 DNA: TGTGCCAGTAGTAGCCAGAGGAACTATGGCTACACCTTC.

V usage is TRBV9 and J usage is TRBJ2-2; D is perhaps TRBD1 or TRBD2 (5 bases each). The CDR3 extends over 15 amino acids. The germline CDR1 and CDR2 sequences are SGDLS and YYNGEE. With 4 bases removed from V and 4 bases from J, the gap between germline ends came to 14 bases. As DNA, the CDR3 is TGTGCCAGCAGCCGGGACCATGCCTTCACCGGGGAGCTGTTTTTT. As protein: CASSRDHAFTGELFF.

The chain combines TRBV5-4 with TRBJ1-4; D is undetermined. The CDR3 covers 13 residues. Deletions cut 4 bases from V and 8 bases from J, with 12 bases between. CDR1 is SGHNT and CDR2 is YYREEE in the germline V gene (reference sequence). CDR3 residues: CASSGGDREKLFF. The CDR3 DNA sequence: TGTGCCAGCAGCGGTGGGGATAGGGAAAAACTGTTTTTT.

The CDR3 region is CASSATGGIAEAFF. CDR3 in DNA: TGCGCCAGCAGCGCGACAGGGGGCATCGCTGAAGCTTTCTTT. This rearrangement joins TRBV5-1 to TRBJ1-1, with 10 bases aligning to TRBD1. The V gene's germline CDR1 is SGHRS and CDR2 YFSETQ. V lost 4 bases, J lost 6 bases, and 6 bases stayed unmatched. The CDR3 has 14 residues.

This clone showed up just once. CDR3 in amino acids: CASSLVRGVGSYEQYF. CDR3 in DNA: TGTGCCAGCAGCTTAGTAAGGGGAGTAGGGTCCTACGAGCAGTACTTC. This chain connects TRBV11-2 to TRBJ2-7; D possibly matches TRBD1 or TRBD2 (5 bases each). V was shortened by 1 base and J by 1 base, with 14 bases between the two germline ends. The CDR3 loop spans 16 amino acids. Germline assignment: CDR1 SGHAT and CDR2 FQNNGV.

The V gene is TRBV2, the J gene TRBJ2-1; TRBD1 might be the D (5 bases). V lost 4 bases, J lost 4 bases, and 8 bases lay in between. Germline assignment: CDR1 SNHLY and CDR2 FYNNEI. CDR3 length: 13 residues. CDR3 bases: TGTGCCAGCAGTGGACAGTTGTACAATGAGCAGTTCTTC. It yields the protein CASSGQLYNEQFF.

This rearrangement joins TRBV7-9 to TRBJ2-5; weak D call: TRBD2 (5 bases). This CDR3 region has 16 residues. V lost 5 bases to trimming and J lost 6 bases, with 22 bases between them. Germline V gene sequence: CDR1 SEHNR, CDR2 FQNEAQ (reference sequence). CDR3 loop: CASSPPGKADVQTQYF. The CDR3 bases are TGTGCCAGCAGCCCCCCCGGGAAGGCCGATGTTCAGACCCAGTACTTC.

The chain links TRBV30 to TRBJ1-5, with TRBD1 as a possible D gene (5 bases). The CDR3 is 14 residues long. The V and J ends lost 1 base and 7 bases respectively, with 14 bases between them. Germline V CDR1 and CDR2: GTSNPN, SVGIG (reference sequence). CDR3 sequence reads: CAWSAIGPGQPQHF. CDR3 sequence (DNA): TGTGCCTGGAGTGCGATCGGGCCAGGGCAGCCCCAGCATTTT.

The chain uses TRBV27 and TRBJ1-5; D not resolved. Trimming removed 3 bases at V and 3 bases at J, with 6 bases between. Germline loops: CDR1 MNHEY, CDR2 SMNVEV (reference sequence). The CDR3 length is 13 residues. The DNA for the CDR3 is TGTGCCAGCAGTTTTGGTACCAATCAGCCCCAGCATTTT. Translated: CASSFGTNQPQHF.

V gene TRBV5-8 combines with J gene TRBJ2-5; 12 bases agree with TRBD2. CDR3 length equals 15 residues. CDR1 and CDR2 from the germline V gene are SGHTS and YDEGEE. V lost 3 bases and J lost 3; bases outside the gene matches: 3. The CDR3, as DNA: TGTGCCAGCAGCTCGGGACTAGCGGGCAAAGAGACCCAGTACTTC. Its protein product is CASSSGLAGKETQYF.

A few counts support this clone. CDR3 loop: CASSTVGRGYTF. CDR3 in DNA: TGTGCCAGCAGTACGGTCGGAAGGGGCTACACCTTC. The chain has TRBV25-1 and TRBJ1-2, with D unresolved. The CDR3 is made up of 12 amino acids. Germline lookup yields CDR1 MGHDK and CDR2 SYGVNS. V was clipped by 5 bases and J by 8 bases, with 12 bases between them.

The chain uses TRBV6-5 and TRBJ1-2; D remains unclear. Trimming removed 8 bases at V and 2 bases at J, with 9 bases between. Germline CDR1 is MNHEY and CDR2 is SVGAGI. This CDR3 is 12 amino acids long. CDR3 in amino acids: CASSRSNYGYTF. CDR3 bases: TGTGCCAGCTCGCGGTCAAACTATGGCTACACCTTC.

This clone was observed once. The rearrangement uses TRBV6-6 and TRBJ2-2; TRBD2 matches 8 bases. This CDR3 comprises 16 residues. With V trimmed by 2 bases and J by 1 base, 3 bases remained unmatched. CDR1 is MNHNY, CDR2 SVGAGI, per germline (reference sequence). CDR3 in amino acids: CASSYGTSGNTGELFF. In DNA form, the CDR3 reads TGTGCCAGCAGTTACGGCACTAGCGGGAACACCGGGGAGCTGTTTTTT.

The gene calls are TRBV7-2 and TRBJ2-5; no clear D. Germline V gene data show CDR1 as SGHTA and CDR2 as FQGNSA. The CDR3 runs 13 residues. The V gene lost 3 bases and the J gene lost 5 bases, with 10 bases spanning the gap. CDR3 region: CASSFIGGETQYF. For the CDR3, the DNA is TGTGCCAGCAGCTTTATCGGTGGGGAGACCCAGTACTTC.

The chain couples TRBV2 to TRBJ1-2; a possible D gene is TRBD1 (5 bases). The CDR3 sequence is 14 residues long. The germline CDR1 and CDR2 sequences are SNHLY and FYNNEI. The V gene lost 7 bases and the J gene lost 0 bases, with 12 bases spanning the gap. CDR3 coding DNA: TGTGCCAGCATCCCACAGGATTCTAACTATGGCTACACCTTC. Translated: CASIPQDSNYGYTF.

This sequence joins TRBV30 and TRBJ1-1, with D possibly being TRBD1 (5 bases). V lost 2 bases and J lost 5, with 12 bases in between. The CDR3 extends over 13 amino acids. Germline assignment: CDR1 GTSNPN and CDR2 SVGIG (reference sequence). The CDR3: CAWSPGGGTEAFF. CDR3 in DNA: TGTGCCTGGAGTCCGGGGGGAGGGACTGAAGCTTTCTTT.

The CDR3 coding sequence is TGTGCCAGCAGTGACCCCCCCCTTGGCTACACCTTC. As protein: CASSDPPLGYTF. The V call is TRBV6-1, the J call TRBJ1-2; D is unclear. The CDR3 sequence is 12 residues long. In germline, CDR1 is MNHNS, CDR2 SASEGT. Trimming pared 3 bases from V and 7 bases from J, leaving 9 bases between.

This clone was observed a few times. The CDR3 spells CASSQEGGTAQFPLHF. CDR3 sequence (DNA): TGCGCCAGCAGCCAAGAGGGTGGGACGGCACAATTCCCCCTCCACTTT. The chain employs TRBV4-1 and TRBJ1-6; tentative D call: TRBD1 (5 bases). V was shortened by 0 bases and J by 13 bases, with 19 bases between the two germline ends. CDR1 and CDR2 (germline): MGHRA, YSYEKL. The CDR3 runs to 16 residues.

The chain couples TRBV25-1 to TRBJ1-1; D uncertain. The CDR3 consists of 14 residues. V was cut by 3 bases and J by 1 base, with 9 bases left in between. The germline V gene encodes CDR1 MGHDK and CDR2 SYGVNS. The CDR3: CASSERERNTEAFF. The DNA of the CDR3 is TGTGCCAGCAGTGAGCGGGAACGGAACACTGAAGCTTTCTTT.